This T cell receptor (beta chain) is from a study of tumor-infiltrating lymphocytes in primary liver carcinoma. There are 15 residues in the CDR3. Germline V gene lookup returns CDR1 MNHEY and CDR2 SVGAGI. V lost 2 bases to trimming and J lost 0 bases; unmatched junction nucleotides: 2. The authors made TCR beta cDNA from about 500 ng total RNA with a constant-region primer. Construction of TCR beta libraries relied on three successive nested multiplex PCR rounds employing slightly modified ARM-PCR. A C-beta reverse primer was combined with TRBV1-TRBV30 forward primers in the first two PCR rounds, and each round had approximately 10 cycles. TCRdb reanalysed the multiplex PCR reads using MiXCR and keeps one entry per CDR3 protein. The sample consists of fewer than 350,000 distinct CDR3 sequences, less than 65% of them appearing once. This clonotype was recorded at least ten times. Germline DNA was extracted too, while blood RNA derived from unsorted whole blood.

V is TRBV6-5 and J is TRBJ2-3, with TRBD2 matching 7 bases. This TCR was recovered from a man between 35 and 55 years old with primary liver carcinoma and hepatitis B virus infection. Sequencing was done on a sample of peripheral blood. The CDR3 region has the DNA TGTGCCAGCAGTTACGGGGGAGGGAGCACAGATACGCAGTATTTT. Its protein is CASSYGGGSTDTQYF.